Following are 12 T cell receptor beta chains from one sample sequenced in a study of blood T cells in healthy people across ages. Then a second PCR, running roughly 6 to 11 cycles, was carried out with a sample-barcoded 5' primer and a J-beta primer mix. MiXCR, applied by TCRdb to the 5' RACE reads, yields one record per CDR3 protein. The profile covers about 930,000 distinct CDR3 sequences, with 25% to 30% appearing a single time and about 10% taken by the ten largest. In addition, the sample was reused for a study of T cells of mothers and their children.

What was sequenced was blood. These receptors all come from a woman aged 40 to 50 in good health.

V and J are TRBV19 and TRBJ2-3; tentative D call: TRBD2 (7 bases). Germline lookup yields CDR1 LNHDA and CDR2 SQIVND (reference sequence). The CDR3 is made up of 16 amino acids. Deletions cut 2 bases from V and 2 bases from J, with 14 bases between. The CDR3 here is CASSIRGGAFTDTQYF. CDR3 DNA: TGTGCCAGTAGTATAAGGGGGGGGGCTTTCACAGATACGCAGTATTTT.

The CDR3 here is CASGQSIVGPSKYEQYF. For the CDR3, the DNA is TGTGCCAGCGGTCAATCGATCGTGGGACCATCTAAATACGAGCAGTACTTC. The V call is TRBV6-5, the J call TRBJ2-5, with D perhaps TRBD1 or TRBD2 (5 bases each). The end of the DNA aligns better with TRBJ2-7, so the J call may be wrong. Germline assignment: CDR1 MNHEY and CDR2 SVGAGI. The CDR3 totals 17 residues.

This clonotype was seen at least ten times. The rearrangement uses TRBV3-1 and TRBJ2-1; TRBD2 aligns across 11 bases. After removal of 1 base from V and 9 bases from J, the junction contained 5 bases not matched to a gene. Germline CDR1 is LGHDT and CDR2 is YNNKEL (reference sequence). The length of the CDR3 is 15 residues. The CDR3 coding sequence is TGTGCCAGCAGCCAAGTAGCGGGGGGGCCAGGTGAGCAGTTCTTC. Amino acid sequence: CASSQVAGGPGEQFF.

This chain connects TRBV7-6 to TRBJ2-1, with TRBD1 as a possible D gene (5 bases). The V gene lost 0 bases and the J gene lost 4 bases, with 10 bases spanning the gap. The CDR3 has 15 amino acids. Germline V gene data show CDR1 as SGHVS and CDR2 as FNYEAQ. The CDR3 DNA follows: TGTGCCAGCAGCTTAGCAGGGGATCAGTACAATGAGCAGTTCTTC. It specifies CASSLAGDQYNEQFF.

A remark on this clonotype: The germline gene is not matched at one end of the junction; a read error may be the cause. This chain uses TRBV24-1 with TRBJ2-1; D perhaps matches TRBD2 (5 bases). CDR3 length: 11 residues. Germline loops: CDR1 KGHDR, CDR2 SFDVKD. The CDR3 loop is CATGEGSEQFF. DNA for the CDR3: TGTGCCACCGGTGAGGGCAGCGAGCAGTTCTTC.

This clonotype occurred a few times. This sequence joins TRBV28 and TRBJ2-3; TRBD1 might be the D (6 bases). Germline CDR1 MDHEN, CDR2 SYDVKM. Trimming pared 2 bases from V and 3 bases from J, leaving 15 bases between. There are 16 residues in the CDR3. The CDR3 region is CASSLSGGFWTDTQYF. The CDR3 DNA reads TGTGCCAGCAGTTTAAGTGGGGGCTTTTGGACAGATACGCAGTATTTT.

This clonotype showed up just a few times. The junction departs from the called germline gene at one end, perhaps through a read error. This chain uses TRBV28 with TRBJ2-7; D is unresolved. The germline CDR1 and CDR2 sequences are MDHEN and SYDVKM. The CDR3 has 11 residues. This chain's CDR3 is CAGSFRVGQYF. For the CDR3, the DNA is TGTGCCGGCAGTTTTCGGGTAGGGCAGTACTTC.

V gene TRBV20-1 combines with J gene TRBJ1-1, with D possibly TRBD1 on 5 matching bases. Germline CDR1 is DFQATT and CDR2 is SNEGSKA (reference sequence). Trimming cost V 2 bases and J 0 bases, with 28 bases left between them. The CDR3 has 20 amino acids. DNA for the CDR3: TGCAGTGCTAGAAATGTCGACTTGATGGGACGGAAGACCATGAACACTGAAGCTTTCTTT. This codes for CSARNVDLMGRKTMNTEAFF.

The J gene is TRBJ2-3, the V gene TRBV4-3; D uncertain. Trimming took off 0 bases at V and 4 bases at J, with 5 bases between the two ends. The germline gives CDR1 LGHNA, CDR2 YSLEER. The CDR3 covers 13 residues. The CDR3 loop is CASSQDWSDTQYF. The CDR3 DNA reads TGCGCCAGCAGCCAAGATTGGTCAGATACGCAGTATTTT.

The table lists this clonotype with a few counts. The chain recombines TRBV18 with TRBJ2-7; TRBD1 matches at 10 bases. Germline V CDR1 and CDR2: KGHSH, LQKENI. V shed 5 bases and J 3 bases; nucleotides not matched to a gene: 7. The CDR3 contains 15 residues. CDR3 loop: CASSARGTGVYEQYF. The CDR3 DNA sequence: TGTGCCAGCTCAGCACGCGGGACAGGGGTCTACGAGCAGTACTTC. The full variable domain, its missing parts supplied by reference TRBV18 and TRBJ2-7, is NAGVMQNPRHLVRRRGQEARLRCSPMKGHSHVYWYRQLPEEGLKFMVYLQKENIIDESGMPKERFSAEFPKEGPSILRIQQVVRGDSAAYFCASSARGTGVYEQYFGPGTRLTVT.

This clonotype was counted at least ten times. In DNA form, the CDR3 reads TGCGCCAGCAGCCCAACCCAATTATTCCACGAGCAGTACTTC. Amino acid sequence: CASSPTQLFHEQYF. The V gene is TRBV4-1, the J gene TRBJ2-7; D gene uncertain. CDR3 size: 14 residues. Deletions cut 4 bases from V and 5 bases from J, with 15 bases between. Germline lookup yields CDR1 MGHRA and CDR2 YSYEKL.

There are many counts of this clonotype. This chain joins TRBV7-9 and TRBJ2-4; TRBD1 agrees at 8 bases. J lost 3 bases, V lost 4 bases, and 8 bases had no gene match. The CDR3 has 16 amino acids. The V gene's germline CDR1 is SEHNR and CDR2 FQNEAQ (reference sequence). In nucleotides, the CDR3 is TGTGCCAGCAGCTCTCAGGGGGCTAAGGGCAAAAACATTCAGTACTTC. This sequence encodes CASSSQGAKGKNIQYF.